These 29 T cell receptor beta chains were all obtained from the same sample, sequenced in a study of radiotherapy plus CTLA-4 blockade in lung cancer. Sequenced by immunoSEQ multiplex PCR; TCRdb stores in-frame clones only, minus some. The sample records over 85,000 clones, 65% to 85% being singletons. The specimen comprised peripheral blood, sampled from a patient treated with radiotherapy plus ipilimumab. These receptors came from a human donor with non-small cell lung cancer who had a partial response to radiotherapy plus ipilimumab. Some clones in this sample may be carry-over from other donors' samples.

The chain joins TRBV7-2 to TRBJ2-1, with 8 positions matching TRBD1. The CDR3 covers 15 residues. Germline V gene data show CDR1 as SGHTA and CDR2 as FQGNSA. V trimming: 7 bases; J trimming: 8 bases; junction bases outside the gene matches: 13. The CDR3 region is CASTQGGTGRHEQFF. The CDR3 DNA sequence: TGTGCCAGCACACAAGGGGGGACAGGACGGCATGAGCAGTTCTTC.

This rearrangement joins TRBV7-2 to TRBJ1-1, with D perhaps matching TRBD1 (6 bases). Germline V gene data show CDR1 as SGHTA and CDR2 as FQGNSA. The CDR3 length is 13 residues. Trimming stripped 1 base from V and 9 bases from J, with 12 bases between. CDR3: CASSLDVRGQAFF. CDR3 in DNA: TGTGCCAGCAGCTTAGATGTCAGGGGACAAGCTTTCTTT. Together with reference TRBV7-2 and TRBJ1-1, the CDR3 gives the full variable domain: GAGVSQSPSNKVTEKGKDVELRCDPISGHTALYWYRQSLGQGLEFLIYFQGNSAPDKSGLPSDRFSAERTGGSVSTLTIQRTQQEDSAVYLCASSLDVRGQAFFGQGTRLTVV.

J is TRBJ1-4 and V is TRBV6-1; D gene ambiguous. CDR1 MNHNS and CDR2 SASEGT come from the germline V gene. With 6 bases removed from V and 8 bases from J, the gap between germline ends came to 16 bases. CDR3 length: 14 amino acids. In DNA form, the CDR3 reads TGTGCCAGCAGCGATCCGACAAATGGAGAAAAACTGTTTTTT. Translated: CASSDPTNGEKLFF.

This clone was counted only a few times. This chain connects TRBV10-3 to TRBJ2-7; D is ambiguous. The germline gives CDR1 ENHRY, CDR2 SYGVKD. V shed 0 bases and J shed 9 bases, with 9 bases lying between them. The CDR3 length is 12 residues. The CDR3 region has the DNA TGTGCCATCAGTGAGTCCTTCGCGAGGCAGTACTTC. It specifies CAISESFARQYF.

This clone was seen a handful of times. V is TRBV2 and J is TRBJ1-1, with 7 bases that match TRBD1. CDR3 length equals 14 residues. The V gene's germline CDR1 is SNHLY and CDR2 FYNNEI. J lost 0 bases, V lost 6 bases, and 4 bases had no gene match. CDR3 sequence: CASRGTVVNTEAFF. CDR3 DNA: TGTGCCAGCAGGGGGACAGTTGTGAACACTGAAGCTTTCTTT.

The J gene is TRBJ2-2, the V gene TRBV4-3; no reliable D call. V lost 0 bases and J lost 8, with 7 bases in between. CDR3 length: 13 residues. CDR1 LGHNA and CDR2 YSLEER come from the germline V gene. DNA of the CDR3: TGCGCCAGCAGCCAAGATCTATTGGGGGAGCTGTTTTTT. Residues: CASSQDLLGELFF.

The V and J genes are TRBV11-2 and TRBJ1-3; D perhaps matches TRBD1 (6 bases). The germline V gene has CDR1 SGHAT and CDR2 FQNNGV. The length of the CDR3 is 18 residues. Deletions cut 6 bases from V and 0 bases from J, with 21 bases between. CDR3 amino acids: CASRDVAGALRSGNTIYF. The CDR3 bases are TGTGCCAGCAGAGACGTGGCGGGGGCGCTGCGCTCTGGAAACACCATATATTTT.

This CDR3 reads CASSPERAGVHEQYF. The CDR3 DNA is TGTGCCAGCAGCCCCGAGCGAGCGGGAGTTCACGAGCAGTACTTC. The chain combines TRBV7-2 with TRBJ2-7, with 8 bases identical to TRBD2. The CDR3 extends over 15 amino acids. Germline CDR1 and CDR2: SGHTA and FQGNSA. The V gene end was trimmed by 5 bases and the J gene end by 5 bases; junction bases not matched to a gene: 11.

The V gene is TRBV2, the J gene TRBJ2-2, with D uncertain. This CDR3 contains 13 residues. V lost 3 bases and J lost 7, with 9 bases in between. Germline CDR1 reads SNHLY; CDR2 reads FYNNEI. CDR3: CASSESRSGELFF. DNA of the CDR3: TGTGCCAGCAGTGAGTCTAGAAGCGGGGAGCTGTTTTTT.

The chain has TRBV2 and TRBJ2-1, with D unresolved. The CDR3 loop spans 16 amino acids. The ends were cut back, 1 base at V and 8 bases at J, with 18 bases in the middle. From germline, CDR1 is SNHLY and CDR2 FYNNEI. CDR3 bases: TGTGCCAGCAGTGAAGGATCATCCCCCTCAGGCTATGAGCAGTTCTTC. Residues: CASSEGSSPSGYEQFF.

The V call is TRBV18, the J call TRBJ2-5; TRBD1 aligns across 7 bases. V was clipped by 2 bases and J by 2 bases; unmatched bases: 5. CDR1 KGHSH and CDR2 LQKENI come from the germline V gene. The CDR3 spans 15 residues. In nucleotides, the CDR3 is TGTGCCAGCTCACCAGAGGCGGACAGGCAAGAGACCCAGTACTTC. Amino acid sequence: CASSPEADRQETQYF.

The J gene is TRBJ1-5, the V gene TRBV23-1; maybe TRBD1 (5 bases). TRBV23-1 belongs to the ORF category, with a function that is uncertain. V lost 4 bases to trimming and J lost 9 bases, with 13 bases between them. The CDR3 runs 13 residues. In DNA form, the CDR3 reads TGCGCCAGCAGTCCGGTTTGGGGCGGGCCCCAGCATTTT. As protein: CASSPVWGGPQHF.

CDR3 residues: CASSFSGLAYNEQFF. CDR3 nucleotide sequence: TGTGCCAGCAGTTTTTCTGGACTAGCCTACAATGAGCAGTTCTTC. This chain uses TRBV27 with TRBJ2-1, with 7 nucleotides matching TRBD2. V was pared by 3 bases and J by 2 bases, with 4 bases of the junction left unmatched. CDR3 length: 15 residues. The V gene's germline CDR1 is MNHEY and CDR2 SMNVEV (reference sequence).

The chain links TRBV7-9 to TRBJ2-1; TRBD2 might be the D (6 bases). This CDR3 spans 16 amino acids. Trimming stripped 7 bases from V and 2 bases from J, with 18 bases between. Germline V gene data show CDR1 as SEHNR and CDR2 as FQNEAQ (reference sequence). In DNA form, the CDR3 reads TGTGCCAGCATCCCATCTCGGAGGGATGCCTACAATGAGCAGTTCTTC. Translated: CASIPSRRDAYNEQFF. Full variable domain (outside the CDR3, taken from reference TRBV7-9 and TRBJ2-1): DTGVSQNPRHKITKRGQNVTFRCDPISEHNRLYWYRQTLGQGPEFLTYFQNEAQLEKSRLLSDRFSAERPKGSFSTLEIQRTEQGDSAMYLCASIPSRRDAYNEQFFGPGTRLTVL.

This chain links TRBV19 with TRBJ2-1, with D perhaps matching TRBD2 (5 bases). Germline values: CDR1 LNHDA, CDR2 SQIVND (reference sequence). CDR3 length equals 15 residues. The V end was cut by 3 bases, the J end by 5 bases, with 14 bases between. The CDR3 region is CASSIQAVLNNEQFF. CDR3 DNA sequence: TGTGCCAGTAGTATCCAAGCGGTCCTCAACAATGAGCAGTTCTTC.

The chain recombines TRBV11-3 with TRBJ1-6, with 10 bases matching TRBD1. Trimming removed 1 base from V and 10 bases from J; junction bases left unmatched: 13. The CDR3 contains 18 residues. The germline CDR1 and CDR2 sequences are SGHNT and YENEEA. The CDR3, as DNA: TGTGCCAGCAGCTTAGTAAGGGGGACAGGGGATTTGAGATCACCCCTCCACTTT. This gives the protein CASSLVRGTGDLRSPLHF.

This rearrangement joins TRBV9 to TRBJ1-1; D not certain. V was pared by 1 base and J by 1 base, with 14 bases between. Germline V gene sequence: CDR1 SGDLS, CDR2 YYNGEE. This CDR3 region has 16 residues. The CDR3 loop is CASSVTPGRQNTEAFF. For the CDR3, the DNA is TGTGCCAGCAGCGTAACCCCAGGCAGACAGAACACTGAAGCTTTCTTT.

CDR3 sequence reads: CASSSTGGGSNQPQHF. For the CDR3, the DNA is TGTGCCAGCAGCTCGACAGGGGGCGGGAGCAATCAGCCCCAGCATTTT. The genes are TRBV7-2 and TRBJ1-5; TRBD1 aligns across 10 bases. There are 16 residues in the CDR3. Germline V gives CDR1 SGHTA, CDR2 FQGNSA. J lost 1 base, V lost 4 bases, and 4 bases had no gene match.

The V gene is TRBV5-1, the J gene TRBJ2-1, with a weak D call TRBD2 (5 bases). The CDR3 totals 15 residues. Trimming removed 1 base at V and 4 bases at J, with 12 bases between. Per germline, CDR1 SGHRS and CDR2 YFSETQ. The CDR3 loop reads CASSLRAEKYNEQFF. DNA of the CDR3: TGCGCCAGCAGCTTGAGAGCGGAAAAATACAATGAGCAGTTCTTC.

This clone was found a few times. The rearrangement links TRBV5-4 to TRBJ2-4, with a possible D match to TRBD2 (6 bases). V lost 4 bases and J lost 8, with 16 bases in between. Germline CDR1 reads SGHNT; CDR2 reads YYREEE (reference sequence). The CDR3 extends over 14 amino acids. CDR3 in DNA: TGTGCCAGCAGCCGGCCCTCAACTAGCCACATTCAGTACTTC. This translates into CASSRPSTSHIQYF.

This clone came up once. The rearrangement uses TRBV28 and TRBJ1-4; no clear D gene. This CDR3 contains 16 residues. The V end was cut by 7 bases, the J end by 6 bases, with 21 bases between. Per germline, CDR1 MDHEN and CDR2 SYDVKM. CDR3 in amino acids: CASTHLLGRGDEKLFF. CDR3 nucleotide sequence: TGTGCCAGCACCCATCTACTCGGACGGGGAGATGAAAAACTGTTTTTT.

This chain links TRBV7-8 with TRBJ2-7; 10 nucleotides match TRBD1. This CDR3 is 20 amino acids long. J was trimmed by 5 bases and V by 2 bases; bases with no gene match: 21. Germline V gives CDR1 SGHVS, CDR2 FQNEAQ. CDR3 protein: CASSLLKTGTGVPLRDEQYF. In DNA, the CDR3 is TGTGCCAGCAGCTTACTCAAAACCGGGACAGGGGTTCCTTTGCGAGACGAGCAGTACTTC.

Only one count was recorded for this clone. The rearrangement uses TRBV28 and TRBJ2-5, with a possible D match to TRBD2 (6 bases). CDR3 length: 14 amino acids. V was pared by 5 bases and J by 7 bases, with 17 bases between. The germline V gene encodes CDR1 MDHEN and CDR2 SYDVKM. The CDR3 DNA follows: TGTGCCAGCAGTCTCCCGACTAGTCAGTGGACCCAGTACTTC. This encodes CASSLPTSQWTQYF.

The V gene is TRBV11-2, the J gene TRBJ2-7, with 7 bases aligning to TRBD1. CDR1 and CDR2 from the germline V gene are SGHAT and FQNNGV. The V and J ends lost 2 bases and 6 bases, in that order; junction bases with no gene match: 10. The CDR3 is 15 residues long. CDR3 residues: CASSLRQGSGTEQYF. The CDR3 coding sequence is TGTGCCAGCAGCTTAAGACAGGGATCAGGGACCGAGCAGTACTTC.

This clone was detected once. The chain recombines TRBV5-6 with TRBJ2-1; 7 positions agree with TRBD2. The J segment lost 4 bases and the V segment lost 4 bases, leaving 11 bases of the junction unmatched. The CDR3 contains 16 residues. The germline V gene encodes CDR1 SGHDT and CDR2 YYEEEE. For the CDR3, the DNA is TGTGCCAGCAGCCCTTTGGCCGGGGGAGGGTACAATGAGCAGTTCTTC. This translates into CASSPLAGGGYNEQFF.

The chain employs TRBV19 and TRBJ1-4; TRBD1 agrees at 7 bases. V trimming: 5 bases; J trimming: 7 bases; junction bases outside the gene matches: 10. The CDR3 totals 15 residues. CDR1 and CDR2 (germline): LNHDA, SQIVND (reference sequence). DNA for the CDR3: TGTGCCAGTAGTCTGCGACAGGGAGAGGGTGAAAAACTGTTTTTT. Its protein product is CASSLRQGEGEKLFF.

This clone rates as medium-sized (0.01 to 0.1%). The rearrangement links TRBV11-3 to TRBJ1-2, with D unclear. Germline V CDR1 and CDR2: SGHNT, YENEEA. The CDR3 is 13 residues long. Trimming shortened V by 0 bases and J by 7 bases, and 9 bases separated the two germline ends. In nucleotides, the CDR3 is TGTGCCAGCAGCTTAGAAGCGTCGGTTGGCTACACCTTC. Its translation is CASSLEASVGYTF. Based on the CDR3 plus reference TRBV11-3 and TRBJ1-2, the full variable domain is EAGVVQSPRYKIIEKKQPVAFWCNPISGHNTLYWYLQNLGQGPELLIRYENEEAVDDSQLPKDRFSAERLKGVDSTLKIQPAELGDSAVYLCASSLEASVGYTFGSGTRLTVV.

The rearrangement links TRBV29-1 to TRBJ1-3, with TRBD1 identical over 7 bases. Germline assignment: CDR1 SQVTM and CDR2 ANQGSEA. The ends lost 6 bases at V and 2 bases at J; junction bases unmatched: 4. The CDR3 loop spans 13 amino acids. CDR3 amino acids: CSVRQGAGNTIYF. In DNA form, the CDR3 reads TGCAGCGTCCGACAGGGCGCTGGAAACACCATATATTTT.

The chain recombines TRBV27 with TRBJ2-5; D is ambiguous. Germline V lookup: CDR1 MNHEY, CDR2 SMNVEV (reference sequence). The CDR3 totals 13 residues. Deletions cut 1 base from V and 11 bases from J, with 14 bases between. The CDR3 DNA reads TGTGCCAGCAGTTTATATTGGAGAGGTGAGCAGTACTTC. This translates into CASSLYWRGEQYF.